Listed below are T cell receptor beta chains from one sample, sequenced in a study of identical twins. MiXCR, run by TCRdb on the 5' RACE reads, gives a single entry per CDR3 protein. The data hold more than 600,000 distinct CDR3 sequences, with roughly 18% observed a single time. These data are also associated with another study on T cells expressing NK-cell markers.

Sequencing was performed on PBMCs. Receptors were obtained from a woman between 18 and 29 years old in good health. The CDR3 runs from the conserved cysteine through the conserved F or W.

>TRBJ2-7|TRBV5-6
CASSLISSSYEQYF
>TRBJ2-7|TRBV5-1
CASSDGLAVGYEQYF
>TRBJ2-1|TRBV7-9
CASSWEGLMNEQFF
>TRBJ2-1|TRBV5-6
CASSNPSWDRSYNEQFF
>TRBJ1-6|TRBV3-1
CASSQGQGSYNSPLHF
>TRBJ1-5|TRBV6-5
CASSSLILGQSAQHF
>TRBJ1-1|TRBV2
CASSETRVNTEAFF
>TRBJ2-3|TRBV4-2
CASSQDPRGKGTDTQYF
>TRBJ2-7|TRBV11-2
CASSFGQASSYEQYF
>TRBJ1-4|TRBV29-1
CSVGQINEKLFF
>TRBJ2-1|TRBV7-2
CASRPAVSSYNEQFF
>TRBJ2-3|TRBV5-1
CASSLNLDFTDTQYF
>TRBJ1-4|TRBV18
CASSPQATGREKLFF
>TRBJ2-3|TRBV20-1
CSAQRSGGADTQYF
>TRBJ2-3|TRBV14
CASSSGPIGDTQYF
>TRBJ2-1|TRBV29-1
CSAAPASSYNEQFF
>TRBJ2-5|TRBV20-1
CSATLAGGETQYF
>TRBJ1-3|TRBV5-4
CASSTGQGRNTIYF
>TRBJ2-1|TRBV5-1
CASSLIGSSSYNEQFF
>TRBJ1-1|TRBV11-2
CASSLGRTGPAGNTEAFF
>TRBJ2-1|TRBV24-1
CATSGGGFYNEQFF
>TRBJ2-5|TRBV7-2
CASSSIGRETQYF
>TRBJ2-3|TRBV18
CASSPPRADTQYF
>TRBJ1-5|TRBV5-1
CASSLGGGGQPQHF
>TRBJ2-5|TRBV7-3
CASSFTALRETQYF
>TRBJ2-7|TRBV2
CASSGQGAREHEQYF
>TRBJ2-1|TRBV25-1
CASRGGGAWFF
>TRBJ2-1|TRBV12-3/TRBV12-4
CASLGARGPPNNEQFF
>TRBJ2-7|TRBV6-2/TRBV6-3
CASSYSWGQYF
>TRBJ2-1|TRBV7-3
CASSLGTSSLGEQFF
>TRBJ2-1|TRBV7-8
CASSLGSGGEFF
>TRBJ2-1|TRBV7-9
CASSLPGGNLYNEQFF
>TRBJ2-3|TRBV7-8
CASSPPTSGRGADTQYF
>TRBJ2-1|TRBV20-1
CSARTSSGRLLYNEQFF
>TRBJ2-7|TRBV10-3
CAISESLTGEQYF